This record covers a single T cell receptor beta chain. The germline gives CDR1 SEHNR, CDR2 FQNEAQ (reference sequence). The CDR3 is made up of 13 amino acids. The V gene end was trimmed by 8 bases and the J gene end by 4 bases; junction bases not matched to a gene: 3. This specimen comes from a study of blood T cell repertoires in COVID-19. For the study at large: PBMCs, B-cell-depleted T cells, or T cells were the source of the cDNA or gDNA that made up the material.

Per the study methods: Using reference gene primer amplification, nucleated cell counts were estimated. Sequencing was performed with immunoSEQ multiplex PCR; in TCRdb, only in-frame clones are kept and a portion is missing. The V and J calls and clone size were taken over from that table, and D and trimming were inferred from the DNA. Among some 220,000 clones listed, about 82% were seen once. The V call is TRBV7-9, the J call TRBJ2-1; 9 positions agree with TRBD1. The TCR sequence derives from a woman aged 55-70 years with active or convalescent COVID-19. Sequencing was performed on peripheral blood. The CDR3 loop is CASGTGRYNEQFF. The CDR3 DNA reads TGTGCCAGCGGGACAGGGAGGTACAATGAGCAGTTCTTC. The full variable domain, completed using reference TRBV7-9 and TRBJ2-1, is DTGVSQNPRHKITKRGQNVTFRCDPISEHNRLYWYRQTLGQGPEFLTYFQNEAQLEKSRLLSDRFSAERPKGSFSTLEIQRTEQGDSAMYLCASGTGRYNEQFFGPGTRLTVL.